The 10 T cell receptor beta chains below all came from one sample that was sequenced in a study of cytomegalovirus exposure and HLA in healthy donors. The PCR was carried out with 60 Vbeta primers and 13 Jbeta primers. Here immunoSEQ multiplex PCR was the method, and the copy in TCRdb shows in-frame clones only, minus some. In the table there are 190,000 or so clones, 75% to 85% of which are singletons. The material sequenced was PBMCs. These receptor sequences come from a woman in her fifties or sixties in good health and CMV-seropositive.

This chain connects TRBV6-5 to TRBJ1-4; 8 bases are a match to TRBD1. This CDR3 spans 15 amino acids. Germline CDR1 and CDR2: MNHEY and SVGAGI. With V trimmed by 2 bases and J by 7 bases, 6 bases remained unmatched. This CDR3 is CASSYDSRGREKLFF. The DNA of the CDR3 is TGTGCCAGCAGTTACGATTCCAGGGGGCGTGAAAAACTGTTTTTT.

The genes are TRBV5-4 and TRBJ2-3, with D possibly matching TRBD2 (6 bases). V lost 4 bases and J lost 0, with 12 bases in between. The CDR3 is made up of 15 amino acids. The germline CDR1 and CDR2 sequences are SGHNT and YYREEE (reference sequence). The CDR3 reads CASSVASASTDTQYF. CDR3 sequence (DNA): TGTGCCAGCAGCGTCGCTAGCGCCAGCACAGATACGCAGTATTTT.

In its sample, this clone was seen a few times. This chain joins TRBV28 and TRBJ2-7; 7 bases line up with TRBD1. V was clipped by 1 base and J by 0 bases; unmatched bases: 0. Germline-derived CDR1 and CDR2 are MDHEN and SYDVKM. The CDR3 loop spans 14 amino acids. The CDR3 region is CASSLSGGSYEQYF. The CDR3 coding sequence is TGTGCCAGCAGTTTATCAGGGGGCTCCTACGAGCAGTACTTC.

This CDR3 is CASSLENRGYEQYF. DNA of the CDR3: TGTGCCAGCAGCTTAGAGAACAGGGGCTACGAGCAGTACTTC. The chain has TRBV7-8 and TRBJ2-7; TRBD1 agrees at 7 bases. The germline V gene encodes CDR1 SGHVS and CDR2 FQNEAQ. The CDR3 totals 14 residues. V dropped 1 base and J dropped 3; count of bases not matched to a gene: 3.

V usage is TRBV7-8 and J usage is TRBJ1-6; 7 bases line up with TRBD1. CDR1 is SGHVS and CDR2 is FQNEAQ in the germline V gene. V lost 5 bases to trimming and J lost 0 bases; unmatched junction nucleotides: 16. The CDR3 contains 20 residues. CDR3 coding DNA: TGTGCCAGCAGCCCTGCACCGGGACAGTCTATTAGCTCCTATAATTCACCCCTCCACTTT. Protein: CASSPAPGQSISSYNSPLHF.

This chain connects TRBV2 to TRBJ2-7; 7 bases map to TRBD2. The CDR3 extends over 11 amino acids. Germline trimming cut 8 bases from V and 3 bases from J; bases unmatched to any gene: 1. Germline V CDR1 and CDR2: SNHLY, FYNNEI. CDR3 sequence (DNA): TGTGCCAGCGGGGGGGTCTACGAGCAGTACTTC. Its protein product is CASGGVYEQYF.

The genes are TRBV28 and TRBJ2-3, with a possible D match to TRBD2 (5 bases). V lost 7 bases and J 0 bases, leaving 8 bases between the germline ends. The CDR3 length is 13 residues. CDR1 is MDHEN, CDR2 SYDVKM, per germline. The CDR3 here is CASTGESTDTQYF. For the CDR3, the DNA is TGTGCCAGCACCGGGGAAAGCACAGATACGCAGTATTTT.

This clone was counted between two and nine times. The V and J genes are TRBV28 and TRBJ2-7, with 7 bases fitting TRBD1. This CDR3 region has 14 residues. The ends lost 3 bases at V and 3 bases at J; junction bases unmatched: 5. Germline CDR1 and CDR2: MDHEN and SYDVKM. The DNA for the CDR3 is TGTGCCAGCAGTTTGGGCAGGGGGATCTACGAGCAGTACTTC. This sequence encodes CASSLGRGIYEQYF.

The chain has TRBV28 and TRBJ2-7; maybe TRBD2 (6 bases). CDR3 length equals 14 residues. Germline V CDR1 and CDR2: MDHEN, SYDVKM. V shed 6 bases and J shed 1 base, with 13 bases lying between them. This CDR3 reads CASSFPGRSYEQYF. DNA for the CDR3: TGTGCCAGCAGCTTCCCGGGGAGGTCCTACGAGCAGTACTTC.

CDR3 residues: CASSLSSATNEKLFF. CDR3 in DNA: TGCGCCAGCAGCTTGTCCTCCGCAACTAATGAAAAACTGTTTTTT. The J gene is TRBJ1-4, the V gene TRBV5-1; D is ambiguous. This CDR3 contains 15 residues. Germline V lookup: CDR1 SGHRS, CDR2 YFSETQ. V was cut by 1 base and J by 0 bases, with 7 bases left in between. Drawing the rest from reference TRBV5-1 and TRBJ1-4, the complete variable domain is KAGVTQTPRYLIKTRGQQVTLSCSPISGHRSVSWYQQTPGQGLQFLFEYFSETQRNKGNFPGRFSGRQFSNSRSEMNVSTLELGDSALYLCASSLSSATNEKLFFGSGTQLSVL.